This T cell receptor (beta chain) emerged from a study of cytomegalovirus exposure and HLA in healthy donors. Study context: From HLA-typed donors, an early data release held around 85 million unique TCRs.

Study results and limitations: Only CMV serostatus was available as immune exposure information. DRB1 showed the most TCR associations and HLA-C the fewest in a later analysis, as rates varied by HLA locus. A later analysis reportedly identified an Asian-associated ancestry cluster as carrying fewer N-insertions than the roughly 600-donor mean.

Primers: 60 Vbeta forward and 13 Jbeta reverse. Sequencing was performed with immunoSEQ multiplex PCR; in TCRdb, only in-frame clones are kept and a portion is missing. The sample lists approximately 260,000 clones; roughly 81% were seen once. About this clone itself: Its antigen is undetermined.

CDR1 is LGHNA, CDR2 YSLEER, per germline. The CDR3 runs to 15 residues. V is TRBV4-3 and J is TRBJ2-5; 12 bases line up with TRBD2. The DNA end is a closer match to TRBJ2-7, so the J assignment may be wrong. This clonotype originated in a woman aged 40 to 50 in good health and CMV-seropositive. Sequencing was done on a sample of PBMCs. The CDR3 loop is CASSWGLAGSYEQYF. Written as DNA, the CDR3 is TGCGCCAGCAGCTGGGGACTAGCGGGTTCCTACGAGCAGTACTTC.